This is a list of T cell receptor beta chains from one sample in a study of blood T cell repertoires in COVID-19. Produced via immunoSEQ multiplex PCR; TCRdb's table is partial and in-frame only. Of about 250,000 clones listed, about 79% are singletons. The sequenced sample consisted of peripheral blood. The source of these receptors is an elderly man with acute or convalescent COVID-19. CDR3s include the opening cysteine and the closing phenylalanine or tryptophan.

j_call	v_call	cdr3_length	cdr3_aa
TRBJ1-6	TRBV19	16	CASSRPGGNYNSPLHF
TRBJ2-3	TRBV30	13	CAWSGLAGDTQYF
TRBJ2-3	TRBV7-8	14	CASSETGGPDTQYF
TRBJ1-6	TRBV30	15	CAWSPLGGAESPLHF
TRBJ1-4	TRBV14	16	CASSLSSRGLIEKLFF
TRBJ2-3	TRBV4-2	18	CASSQGTSESLSTDTQYF
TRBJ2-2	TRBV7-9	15	CASSLSATNTGELFF
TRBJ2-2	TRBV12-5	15	CASAEGWGGTGELFF
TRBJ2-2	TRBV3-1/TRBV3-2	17	CASSQFAGGPRTGELFF
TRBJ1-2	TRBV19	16	CASSKPQGARDYGYTF
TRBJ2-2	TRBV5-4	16	CASSYAGTGGTGELFF
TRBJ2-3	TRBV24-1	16	CATSERQATFVDTQYF
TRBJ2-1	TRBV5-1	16	CASSLGGLAGPNEQFF
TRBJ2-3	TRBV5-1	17	CASSPIGSGRARDTQYF
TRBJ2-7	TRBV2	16	CASSDVGVGGVLEQYF
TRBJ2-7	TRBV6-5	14	CASSIAGGPYEQYF
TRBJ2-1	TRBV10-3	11	CAIAGSSEQFF
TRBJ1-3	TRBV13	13	CASSRQGGNTIYF
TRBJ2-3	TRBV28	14	CASAGTGGADTQYF
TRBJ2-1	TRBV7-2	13	CASSLARVDEQFF
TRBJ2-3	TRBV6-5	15	CASRSGLLAPDTQYF
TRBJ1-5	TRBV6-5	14	CASSRTGFEQPQHF
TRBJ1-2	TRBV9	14	CASSPDWGGDGYTF
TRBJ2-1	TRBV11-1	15	CASSLEGSSYNEQFF
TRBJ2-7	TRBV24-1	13	CATRRGWPYEQYF